This T cell receptor (beta chain) was documented in a study of blood T cell repertoires in COVID-19. On the study more broadly: There were acute and convalescent COVID-19 samples, and they came from the United States, Italy and Spain. PBMCs, B-cell-depleted T cells, or T cells were the source of the cDNA or gDNA that made up the material.

The CDR3 runs 12 residues. Trimming took 4 bases from V and 4 from J, leaving 8 bases between them. The germline V gene encodes CDR1 SGHNT and CDR2 YYREEE (reference sequence). In the original processing: Reference gene primers were amplified, and this amplification served to estimate nucleated cell counts. The data were produced by immunoSEQ multiplex PCR, yet TCRdb's version contains in-frame clones alone and is incomplete. For V, J and clone size, that table is used; D and trimming come from the DNA. The table has about 360,000 clones, over 65% seen once. The receptor's source is a human donor with acute or convalescent COVID-19. The donor label of this sample is uncertain. This chain links TRBV5-4 with TRBJ1-2; the D is unclear. Sequenced: peripheral blood. The CDR3 region is CASSRDLYGYTF. CDR3 nucleotides: TGTGCCAGCAGCCGGGATCTCTATGGCTACACCTTC.